The clone carrying this T cell receptor beta chain was seen repeatedly, ten times or more. Antigen unknown. The sample belongs to a study of human T cells and chemical hapten exposure. Study conclusions and caveats: With regard to DPC sensitization, TCRs above 1 in 1000 frequency did not change.

The CDR3 is 12 amino acids. Germline V gene data show CDR1 as LNHDA and CDR2 as SQIVND (reference sequence). The ends were cut back, 8 bases at V and 5 bases at J, with 12 bases in the middle. Separate cDNA molecules received unique molecular identifiers, which the library attached to them. Original data processing: 90,000 to 100,000 TCRs per sample was the median, with a range of roughly 20,000 to 700,000. In TCRdb, the RACE reads were re-called with MiXCR into one record per CDR3 protein. These V and J calls originate from TCRdb's pipeline instead of the authors' own analysis. Of 25,000 to 35,000 distinct CDR3 sequences in the sample, 7.4% were seen once. Time point indicated: healthy volunteer bleed at 2 weeks. Whole blood, unfractionated, served as the material for total RNA extraction.

The specimen was whole blood. The chain uses TRBV19 and TRBJ1-1; no firm D call. The TCR comes from a human donor in good health. Some clones in this sample may be carry-over from other donors' samples. CDR3 amino acids: CASQDGVTEAFF. The CDR3 DNA reads as TGTGCCAGTCAAGATGGGGTTACTGAAGCTTTCTTT.